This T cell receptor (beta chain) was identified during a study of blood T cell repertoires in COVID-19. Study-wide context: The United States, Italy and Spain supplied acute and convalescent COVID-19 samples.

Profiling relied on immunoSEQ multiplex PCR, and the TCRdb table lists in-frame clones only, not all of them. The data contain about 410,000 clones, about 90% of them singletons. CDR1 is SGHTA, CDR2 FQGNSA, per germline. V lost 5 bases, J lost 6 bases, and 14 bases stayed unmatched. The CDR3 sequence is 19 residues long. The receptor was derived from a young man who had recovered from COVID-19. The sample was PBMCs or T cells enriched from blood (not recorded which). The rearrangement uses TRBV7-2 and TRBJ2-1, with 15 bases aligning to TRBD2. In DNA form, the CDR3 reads TGTGCCAGCAGCCTACGACCGGGACTAGCGGGAGGTAAGGGCAATGAGCAGTTCTTC. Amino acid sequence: CASSLRPGLAGGKGNEQFF.